This T cell receptor (beta chain) comes out of a study of T cell changes during pregnancy in multiple sclerosis. CDR1 is SGHTA and CDR2 is FQGNSA in the germline V gene. Germline trimming cut 1 base from V and 2 bases from J; bases unmatched to any gene: 2. This CDR3 comprises 15 residues. Assay used: immunoSEQ multiplex PCR; TCRdb lists only in-frame clones, some missing. The table records tens of thousands of clones, roughly nine tenths of them present only once. This clonotype was obtained from a female donor in good health, enrolled as a control in a pregnancy study. The sample in question was peripheral blood, obtained after pregnancy. The V and J genes are TRBV7-2 and TRBJ2-1; TRBD2 matches at 7 bases. DNA for the CDR3: TGTGCCAGCAGCTTAGGAACTAGCGCCTACAATGAGCAGTTCTTC. Translated, it gives CASSLGTSAYNEQFF. The variable domain in full, with the rest retrieved from reference TRBV7-2 and TRBJ2-1, is GAGVSQSPSNKVTEKGKDVELRCDPISGHTALYWYRQSLGQGLEFLIYFQGNSAPDKSGLPSDRFSAERTGGSVSTLTIQRTQQEDSAVYLCASSLGTSAYNEQFFGPGTRLTVL.